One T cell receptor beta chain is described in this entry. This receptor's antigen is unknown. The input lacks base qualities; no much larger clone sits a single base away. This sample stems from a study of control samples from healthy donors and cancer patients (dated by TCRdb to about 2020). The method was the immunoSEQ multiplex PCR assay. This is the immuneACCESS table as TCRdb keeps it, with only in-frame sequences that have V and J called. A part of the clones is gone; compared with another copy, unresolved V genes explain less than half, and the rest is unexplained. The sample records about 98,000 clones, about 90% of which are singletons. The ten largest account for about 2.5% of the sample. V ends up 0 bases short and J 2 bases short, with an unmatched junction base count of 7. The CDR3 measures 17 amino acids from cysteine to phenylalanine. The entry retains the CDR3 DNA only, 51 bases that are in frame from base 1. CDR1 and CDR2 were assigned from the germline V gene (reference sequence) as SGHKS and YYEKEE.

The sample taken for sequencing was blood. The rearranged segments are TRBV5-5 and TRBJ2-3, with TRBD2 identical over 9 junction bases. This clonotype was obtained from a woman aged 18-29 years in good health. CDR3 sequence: CASSLVPAGGPTDTQYF. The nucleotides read TGTGCCAGCAGCTTGGTTCCTGCGGGAGGGCCCACAGATACGCAGTATTTT.